Listed below are T cell receptor beta chains from one sample, sequenced in a study of Ad26.COV2.S vaccination and SARS-CoV-2 variants. The data were produced by immunoSEQ multiplex PCR, yet TCRdb's version contains in-frame clones alone and is incomplete. The data hold around 500,000 clones, with 80% to 90% observed a single time. The starting material was peripheral blood, obtained in a trial of Ad26.COV2.S vaccine versus placebo. The receptors originated from a person between 18 and 65 years old who received the Ad26.COV2.S COVID-19 vaccine or a placebo. The CDR3 runs from the conserved cysteine through the conserved F or W. D genes are given only for firm matches. Expanded clones get a size class; other rows say once, few or many, or leave the size out.

d_call	j_call	v_call	cdr3_length	clone_size	cdr3_aa	cdr3_nt
-	TRBJ1-2	TRBV29-1	11	once	CSVGPGPGYTF	TGCAGCGTTGGTCCAGGGCCCGGCTACACCTTC
-	TRBJ2-3	TRBV19	16	-	CASSDFGRGSTDTQYF	TGTGCCAGTAGTGATTTTGGCCGGGGGAGCACAGATACGCAGTATTTT
TRBD1	TRBJ1-4	TRBV30	16	-	CAWADRGKRANEKLFF	TGTGCCTGGGCCGACAGGGGGAAACGGGCTAATGAAAAACTGTTTTTT
-	TRBJ2-7	TRBV5-1	13	-	CASSDLGPYEQYF	TGCGCCAGCAGCGATCTAGGCCCCTACGAGCAGTACTTC
-	TRBJ2-3	TRBV19	15	-	CASSIGDRRMDTQYF	TGTGCCAGTAGTATAGGCGACAGGCGTATGGATACGCAGTATTTT
-	TRBJ1-3	TRBV7-2	15	-	CASSLSGPSGNTIYF	TGTGCCAGCAGCTTATCGGGTCCCTCTGGAAACACCATATATTTT
-	TRBJ2-1	TRBV20-1	11	-	CSAPVHNEQFF	TGCAGTGCCCCAGTCCACAATGAGCAGTTCTTC
TRBD1	TRBJ2-5	TRBV5-1	14	-	CASSSGQIQETQYF	TGCGCCAGCAGTTCGGGACAGATACAAGAGACCCAGTACTTC
TRBD2	TRBJ2-2	TRBV7-2	17	-	CASSRRGAGGVAGELFF	TGTGCCAGCAGCAGAAGGGGCGCGGGAGGGGTGGCCGGGGAGCTGTTTTTT
TRBD2	TRBJ2-1	TRBV24-1	16	-	CATSDSLAGADNEQFF	TGTGCCACCAGTGATTCCCTAGCGGGGGCCGACAATGAGCAGTTCTTC
-	TRBJ2-7	TRBV7-6	12	few	CASSAGGNEQYF	TGTGCCAGCAGCGCCGGGGGTAACGAGCAGTACTTC
TRBD1	TRBJ1-2	TRBV2	14	-	CASSNRGLNYGYTF	TGTGCCAGCAGTAACAGGGGGTTGAACTATGGCTACACCTTC
TRBD1	TRBJ2-7	TRBV18	15	-	CASSPQRTGGYEQYF	TGTGCCAGCTCACCACAGCGGACAGGGGGCTACGAGCAGTACTTC
-	TRBJ2-6	TRBV6-5	15	once	CASTRGSSGANVLTF	TGTGCCAGCACCCGGGGTTCCTCTGGGGCCAACGTCCTGACTTTC
-	TRBJ1-2	TRBV19	15	-	CASSMVVGGLYGYTF	TGTGCCAGTAGTATGGTCGTCGGCGGCCTCTATGGCTACACCTTC
TRBD1	TRBJ2-7	TRBV28	16	-	CASSLFGTGGRGEQYF	TGTGCCAGCAGTTTATTCGGGACAGGGGGCAGGGGCGAGCAGTACTTC
-	TRBJ1-1	TRBV7-6	12	-	CASSLVGSEAFF	TGTGCCAGCAGCTTAGTGGGGTCCGAAGCTTTCTTT
TRBD1	TRBJ1-3	TRBV30	14	few	CAWSADRAGNTIYF	TGTGCCTGGAGCGCAGACAGGGCTGGAAACACCATATATTTT
-	TRBJ2-1	TRBV18	18	-	CASSRLGPPWSSYNEQFF	TGTGCCAGCTCAAGACTAGGGCCACCATGGAGCTCCTACAATGAGCAGTTCTTC
-	TRBJ1-2	TRBV28	14	-	CAITSSGARYGYTF	TGTGCCATCACGTCCTCTGGGGCGAGGTATGGCTACACCTTC
-	TRBJ1-5	TRBV18	14	-	CASSPQGSNQPQHF	TGTGCCAGCTCACCACAGGGGAGCAATCAGCCCCAGCATTTT
TRBD1	TRBJ1-2	TRBV24-1	14	-	CATSDPGQTYGYTF	TGTGCCACCAGTGATCCGGGACAGACCTATGGCTACACCTTC
-	TRBJ1-1	TRBV27	13	-	CASSLLFGGEAFF	TGTGCCAGCAGTTTATTATTCGGGGGTGAAGCTTTCTTT
-	TRBJ2-7	TRBV6-2/TRBV6-3	12	-	CASSYLGAGQYF	TGTGCCAGCAGTTACTTGGGGGCCGGGCAGTACTTC
-	TRBJ2-7	TRBV7-9	14	-	CASTAAGFDYEQYF	TGTGCCAGCACCGCGGCGGGATTTGACTACGAGCAGTACTTC
-	TRBJ1-1	TRBV4-3	16	-	CASSQGVHSSDTEAFF	TGCGCCAGCAGCCAAGGTGTACACTCCTCGGACACTGAAGCTTTCTTT
TRBD1	TRBJ2-2	TRBV24-1	15	-	CATSPRDSLTGELFF	TGTGCCACCAGTCCCCGGGACAGCTTAACCGGGGAGCTGTTTTTT
TRBD1	TRBJ1-2	TRBV19	16	-	CASSPYDRGTNYGYTF	TGTGCCAGTAGTCCTTACGACAGGGGCACTAACTATGGCTACACCTTC
-	TRBJ2-7	TRBV2	11	-	CASKWLYEQYF	TGTGCCAGTAAATGGCTTTACGAGCAGTACTTC
-	TRBJ1-5	TRBV19	13	-	CASSKMSGQPQHF	TGTGCCAGTAGTAAAATGTCGGGCCAGCCCCAGCATTTT
-	TRBJ2-3	TRBV7-8	13	-	CASSLDPTDTQYF	TGTGCCAGCAGCTTAGACCCCACAGATACGCAGTATTTT
-	TRBJ1-6	TRBV25-1	15	-	CASSEFGSENSPLHF	TGTGCCAGCAGTGAATTCGGGTCAGAGAATTCACCCCTCCACTTT
TRBD1	TRBJ2-5	TRBV7-2	16	-	CASSGGTGVRQETQYF	TGTGCCAGCAGCGGAGGGACAGGGGTCCGACAAGAGACCCAGTACTTC
-	TRBJ1-2	TRBV3-1/TRBV3-2	15	-	CASSQRFRANYGYTF	TGTGCCAGCAGCCAGAGGTTTAGGGCGAACTATGGCTACACCTTC
TRBD2	TRBJ2-7	TRBV9	16	-	CASSVGMGTRTYEQYF	TGTGCCAGCAGCGTAGGAATGGGGACTAGAACCTACGAGCAGTACTTC
-	TRBJ1-2	TRBV27	14	-	CASRPRRRSGGYTF	TGTGCCAGCAGGCCCAGAAGGCGCTCTGGTGGCTACACCTTC
-	TRBJ1-2	TRBV3-1/TRBV3-2	12	-	CASSQVNYGYTF	TGTGCCAGCAGCCAAGTTAACTATGGCTACACCTTC
TRBD1	TRBJ2-7	TRBV10-3	13	few	CAITAGQDDEQYF	TGTGCCATCACCGCCGGACAGGATGACGAGCAGTACTTC
-	TRBJ2-7	TRBV7-8	16	-	CASSLGSGKSSYEQYF	TGTGCCAGCAGCTTAGGAAGCGGAAAGAGCTCCTACGAGCAGTACTTC
-	TRBJ1-2	TRBV9	12	-	CASSDTANGYTF	TGTGCCAGCAGTGACACAGCAAATGGCTACACCTTC
TRBD2	TRBJ2-5	TRBV7-3	15	-	CASSSQAGVRETQYF	TGTGCCAGCAGCTCCCAAGCGGGAGTGCGGGAGACCCAGTACTTC
TRBD2	TRBJ2-6	TRBV27	21	-	CASSFKGLAGIPSSGANVLTF	TGTGCCAGCAGTTTCAAGGGACTAGCGGGAATCCCAAGCTCTGGGGCCAACGTCCTGACTTTC
-	TRBJ1-1	TRBV6-5	14	-	CASAQRGYGTEAFF	TGTGCCAGCGCCCAAAGGGGGTATGGCACTGAAGCTTTCTTT
-	TRBJ1-1	TRBV6-5	13	-	CASRIQGRAEAFF	TGTGCCAGCAGGATCCAGGGTAGAGCTGAAGCTTTCTTT
TRBD2	TRBJ2-1	TRBV7-7	15	-	CASSLTSGRFNEQFF	TGTGCTAGCAGCCTGACTAGCGGGAGGTTCAATGAGCAGTTCTTC
TRBD1	TRBJ1-1	TRBV3-1/TRBV3-2	16	-	CASSHPGQGRNTEAFF	TGTGCCAGCAGCCACCCGGGACAGGGGAGGAACACTGAAGCTTTCTTT